Listed here is a single TCR beta chain. Its antigen is still unknown. These data belong to a study of cytomegalovirus exposure and HLA in healthy donors. This cohort consisted of healthy bone marrow donors. PCR was performed using 60 Vbeta and 13 Jbeta primers. Profiled with immunoSEQ multiplex PCR; TCRdb holds only in-frame clones, not every one. This sample carries 90,000 to 120,000 clones, roughly four fifths of them seen once, and the ten largest clones take 13% to 15%. Points from the study as a whole: For TCR beta chains, V- and J-gene trimming was later linked to a missense DCLRE1C variant. Analysis performed later showed TCR beta chains linked to HLA being more clonally expanded than equally common others. TCR beta sequences reportedly predicted most subjects' HLA-A and HLA-B alleles accurately.

CDR3 length: 14 residues. Trimming removed 7 bases from V and 7 bases from J, with 19 bases in between. From germline, CDR1 is SQVTM and CDR2 ANQGSEA. The sequenced sample consisted of PBMCs. The clonotype comes from a male donor in good health and CMV-seropositive. V gene TRBV29-1 combines with J gene TRBJ2-2; TRBD2 is a possible D gene (6 bases). This CDR3 reads CSATGGARNGELFF. The CDR3 DNA sequence: TGCAGCGCAACCGGAGGGGCCCGTAACGGGGAGCTGTTTTTT.